This is a list of T cell receptor beta chains from one sample in a study of blood T cell repertoires in COVID-19. TCRdb's table, derived via immunoSEQ multiplex PCR, lists solely in-frame clones and lacks some. The table has around 100,000 clones, about 77% seen once; the top ten hold around 29%. The sequenced sample consisted of peripheral blood. The origin of the receptors is a man aged 70 or older with active or convalescent COVID-19. Both conserved end residues are part of each CDR3. The D gene is left open where the match is weak. Clone sizes are given selectively: once, few, many, or a class where the clone is expanded.

cdr3_nt: TGTGCCAGCAGTCCGTCCCGACAGTTTAGCAATCAGCCCCAGCATTTT
cdr3_aa: CASSPSRQFSNQPQHF
j_call: TRBJ1-5
clone_size: .
v_call: TRBV6-2/TRBV6-3
cdr3_length: 16
d_call: .

cdr3_nt: TGCGCCAGCAGCTTAAGAAGCGGGAGGATGGATGAGCAGTTCTTC
cdr3_aa: CASSLRSGRMDEQFF
j_call: TRBJ2-1
clone_size: .
v_call: TRBV5-1
cdr3_length: 15
d_call: TRBD2

cdr3_nt: TGCGCCAGCAGCCAAGGATTTTTGGCGGGAGCCCGCCACGAGCAGTACTTC
cdr3_aa: CASSQGFLAGARHEQYF
j_call: TRBJ2-7
clone_size: few
v_call: TRBV4-1
cdr3_length: 17
d_call: TRBD2

cdr3_nt: TGTGCCAGCAGCCCGCGGCGCACAGATACGCAGTATTTT
cdr3_aa: CASSPRRTDTQYF
j_call: TRBJ2-3
clone_size: .
v_call: TRBV13
cdr3_length: 13
d_call: .

cdr3_nt: TGTGCCAGCAGTCCGGACAGGTACTCTGGAAACACCATATATTTT
cdr3_aa: CASSPDRYSGNTIYF
j_call: TRBJ1-3
clone_size: .
v_call: TRBV27
cdr3_length: 15
d_call: TRBD1

cdr3_nt: TGTGCCAGCAGCTTGGCGAGGACAGGGCTGGGAAACACCATATATTTT
cdr3_aa: CASSLARTGLGNTIYF
j_call: TRBJ1-3
clone_size: .
v_call: TRBV5-5
cdr3_length: 16
d_call: TRBD1

cdr3_nt: TGCGCCAGCGGGGGGACGGCCTACGAGCAGTACTTC
cdr3_aa: CASGGTAYEQYF
j_call: TRBJ2-7
clone_size: .
v_call: TRBV5-1
cdr3_length: 12
d_call: .

cdr3_nt: TGTGCCAGCAGCTCCAGGACAGGGCAGGCAGCAGATACGCAGTATTTT
cdr3_aa: CASSSRTGQAADTQYF
j_call: TRBJ2-3
clone_size: .
v_call: TRBV11-1
cdr3_length: 16
d_call: TRBD1

cdr3_nt: TGTGCCAGTAGTAATATTCAAGAGACCCAGTACTTC
cdr3_aa: CASSNIQETQYF
j_call: TRBJ2-5
clone_size: .
v_call: TRBV19
cdr3_length: 12
d_call: .

cdr3_nt: TGTGCCAGTAGTATTGGACAGTACACTGAAGCTTTCTTT
cdr3_aa: CASSIGQYTEAFF
j_call: TRBJ1-1
clone_size: few
v_call: TRBV19
cdr3_length: 13
d_call: .

cdr3_nt: TGTGCCTGGAGTGTACCAGGCTTTTCCTACGAGCAGTACTTC
cdr3_aa: CAWSVPGFSYEQYF
j_call: TRBJ2-7
clone_size: .
v_call: TRBV30
cdr3_length: 14
d_call: .

cdr3_nt: TGTGCCAGCAGCTATATCCGGGACAGGGCTTACGAGCAGTACTTC
cdr3_aa: CASSYIRDRAYEQYF
j_call: TRBJ2-7
clone_size: .
v_call: TRBV11-2
cdr3_length: 15
d_call: TRBD1

cdr3_nt: TGTGCCAGCAGCGCTCCAGGGGGCTCGGTTGAAGCTTTCTTT
cdr3_aa: CASSAPGGSVEAFF
j_call: TRBJ1-1
clone_size: .
v_call: TRBV9
cdr3_length: 14
d_call: TRBD1

cdr3_nt: TGTGCCAGTACCCCCGGCGGGATAGCCAAAAACATTCAGTACTTC
cdr3_aa: CASTPGGIAKNIQYF
j_call: TRBJ2-4
clone_size: .
v_call: TRBV19
cdr3_length: 15
d_call: .

cdr3_nt: TGTGCCAGTACGCCGGTGGGGGGGGCCAGCTCCTACGAGCAGTACTTC
cdr3_aa: CASTPVGGASSYEQYF
j_call: TRBJ2-7
clone_size: once
v_call: TRBV19
cdr3_length: 16
d_call: .

cdr3_nt: TGTGCCAGCAGTTTTGGGGGGACGTACACCGGGGAGCTGTTTTTT
cdr3_aa: CASSFGGTYTGELFF
j_call: TRBJ2-2
clone_size: .
v_call: TRBV27
cdr3_length: 15
d_call: .

cdr3_nt: TGTGCCAGCAGCGTAGCAAGAGTAGACACAGATACGCAGTATTTT
cdr3_aa: CASSVARVDTDTQYF
j_call: TRBJ2-3
clone_size: once
v_call: TRBV9
cdr3_length: 15
d_call: .

cdr3_nt: TGTGCCAGCAGAGGGACAGGGAGGACAGATACGCAGTATTTT
cdr3_aa: CASRGTGRTDTQYF
j_call: TRBJ2-3
clone_size: .
v_call: TRBV28
cdr3_length: 14
d_call: TRBD1

cdr3_nt: TGCAGCGTTTTCGGGGGGGCCGGCACAGATACGCAGTATTTT
cdr3_aa: CSVFGGAGTDTQYF
j_call: TRBJ2-3
clone_size: once
v_call: TRBV29-1
cdr3_length: 14
d_call: TRBD2

cdr3_nt: TGTGCCAGCAGTTTAAGGGCAGGGGACGAGCAGTACTTC
cdr3_aa: CASSLRAGDEQYF
j_call: TRBJ2-7
clone_size: .
v_call: TRBV27
cdr3_length: 13
d_call: .

cdr3_nt: TGCGCCAGCAGCCGAGGACTAGCGGAACCCTACGAGCAGTACTTC
cdr3_aa: CASSRGLAEPYEQYF
j_call: TRBJ2-7
clone_size: .
v_call: TRBV4-3
cdr3_length: 15
d_call: TRBD2

cdr3_nt: TGTGCCAGCAGCTACACAGGGGGCTTCGGTGAGACCCAGTACTTC
cdr3_aa: CASSYTGGFGETQYF
j_call: TRBJ2-5
clone_size: .
v_call: TRBV7-9
cdr3_length: 15
d_call: TRBD1

cdr3_nt: TGCAGCGTTGCCGTGGGAGCGGCCTACGAGCAGTACTTC
cdr3_aa: CSVAVGAAYEQYF
j_call: TRBJ2-7
clone_size: .
v_call: TRBV29-1
cdr3_length: 13
d_call: .

cdr3_nt: TGTGCCAGCAGTGGGGGCAGCTATGGCTACACCTTC
cdr3_aa: CASSGGSYGYTF
j_call: TRBJ1-2
clone_size: .
v_call: TRBV28
cdr3_length: 12
d_call: .

cdr3_nt: TGTGCCAGCAGCCAGCTAGGTACCTGGGTATTCTCTGGAAACACCATATATTTT
cdr3_aa: CASSQLGTWVFSGNTIYF
j_call: TRBJ1-3
clone_size: .
v_call: TRBV5-6
cdr3_length: 18
d_call: .

cdr3_nt: TGTGCCAGCAGCCCGATAATACTAGCGGGAGGGTTCAATGAGCAGTTCTTC
cdr3_aa: CASSPIILAGGFNEQFF
j_call: TRBJ2-1
clone_size: .
v_call: TRBV3-1/TRBV3-2
cdr3_length: 17
d_call: TRBD2

cdr3_nt: TGTGCCAGCATCGATAAATCCGGGATCCAAGAGACCCAGTACTTC
cdr3_aa: CASIDKSGIQETQYF
j_call: TRBJ2-5
clone_size: .
v_call: TRBV9
cdr3_length: 15
d_call: .

cdr3_nt: TGTGCCAGCAGCCCGGCTGGCGCGGACTACGAGCAGTACTTC
cdr3_aa: CASSPAGADYEQYF
j_call: TRBJ2-7
clone_size: once
v_call: TRBV7-2
cdr3_length: 14
d_call: .

cdr3_nt: TGTGCCAGCAGTTCTCACGGGACAGGAACCTACGAGCAGTACTTC
cdr3_aa: CASSSHGTGTYEQYF
j_call: TRBJ2-7
clone_size: .
v_call: TRBV13
cdr3_length: 15
d_call: TRBD1

cdr3_nt: TGTGCCAGCAGCCAACCCGGGACAGTTGAAGAGCAGTACTTC
cdr3_aa: CASSQPGTVEEQYF
j_call: TRBJ2-7
clone_size: .
v_call: TRBV4-2
cdr3_length: 14
d_call: TRBD1

cdr3_nt: TGTGCCAGCTCACCGCTGGGGGAGGACTATGGCTACACCTTC
cdr3_aa: CASSPLGEDYGYTF
j_call: TRBJ1-2
clone_size: .
v_call: TRBV18
cdr3_length: 14
d_call: .

cdr3_nt: TGTGCCAGCAGCCGAGGGTACCAAGAGACCCAGTACTTC
cdr3_aa: CASSRGYQETQYF
j_call: TRBJ2-5
clone_size: few
v_call: TRBV4-2
cdr3_length: 13
d_call: .